Shown below are 31 T cell receptor beta chains from a single sample sequenced in a study of blood T cell repertoires in COVID-19. TCRdb's copy holds only in-frame clones and misses some; the assay was immunoSEQ multiplex PCR. This sample has approximately 290,000 clones, with around 89% found just once. Sequences were obtained from PBMCs or T cells enriched from blood (not recorded which). Receptors originate from a woman under 30 with acute COVID-19.

This chain links TRBV18 with TRBJ1-1, with TRBD1 identical over 11 bases. CDR1 KGHSH and CDR2 LQKENI come from the germline V gene. The J segment lost 3 bases and the V segment lost 3 bases, leaving 3 bases of the junction unmatched. The CDR3 extends over 15 amino acids. CDR3 DNA: TGTGCCAGCTCACCCCGGGGACAGGGGGACACTGAAGCTTTCTTT. It translates to CASSPRGQGDTEAFF.

Only one count was recorded for this clone. This rearrangement joins TRBV27 to TRBJ1-5; TRBD1 matches at 8 bases. This CDR3 spans 15 amino acids. With 5 bases clipped from V and 6 bases from J, the junction kept 9 bases outside the gene matches. Germline loops: CDR1 MNHEY, CDR2 SMNVEV (reference sequence). The chain's CDR3 is CASSHQQGEGQPQHF. DNA for the CDR3: TGTGCCAGCAGTCACCAACAGGGGGAGGGTCAGCCCCAGCATTTT.

The V and J genes are TRBV24-1 and TRBJ2-7, with TRBD2 matching over 8 bases. This CDR3 spans 15 amino acids. V lost 5 bases, J lost 5 bases, and 10 bases stayed unmatched. The germline CDR1 and CDR2 sequences are KGHDR and SFDVKD. The CDR3 here is CATSATSGRAHEQYF. The CDR3 DNA sequence: TGTGCCACCAGTGCTACCAGCGGGAGAGCGCACGAGCAGTACTTC.

V is TRBV18 and J is TRBJ1-1; tentative D call: TRBD1 (5 bases). The V and J ends lost 3 bases and 6 bases respectively, with 17 bases between them. Germline loops: CDR1 KGHSH, CDR2 LQKENI. This CDR3 spans 15 amino acids. The DNA for the CDR3 is TGTGCCAGCTCACCCCTTCATGGGGCTGGAGCTGAAGCTTTCTTT. As protein: CASSPLHGAGAEAFF.

This clone showed up just once. V is TRBV7-9 and J is TRBJ1-4; 8 bases map to TRBD1. CDR3 size: 14 residues. Germline CDR1 is SEHNR and CDR2 is FQNEAQ (reference sequence). V trimming: 3 bases; J trimming: 8 bases; junction bases outside the gene matches: 5. The CDR3 is CASSFGQGGEKLFF. The DNA for the CDR3 is TGTGCCAGCAGCTTCGGACAGGGAGGCGAAAAACTGTTTTTT.

The J gene is TRBJ1-2, the V gene TRBV19, with D maybe TRBD1 (5 bases). Germline lookup yields CDR1 LNHDA and CDR2 SQIVND (reference sequence). The V and J ends lost 8 bases and 6 bases respectively, with 16 bases between them. The CDR3 runs 13 residues. The CDR3 protein is CASRPAGLHGYTF. CDR3 coding DNA: TGTGCCAGTCGGCCTGCGGGACTCCATGGCTACACCTTC. Looking up the rest from reference TRBV19 and TRBJ1-2 gives the full variable domain: DGGITQSPKYLFRKEGQNVTLSCEQNLNHDAMYWYRQDPGQGLRLIYYSQIVNDFQKGDIAEGYSVSREKKESFPLTVTSAQKNPTAFYLCASRPAGLHGYTFGSGTRLTVV.

The chain uses TRBV11-2 and TRBJ2-7; weak D call: TRBD1 (6 bases). The V gene lost 7 bases and the J gene lost 2 bases, with 15 bases spanning the gap. This CDR3 has 14 amino acids. The germline CDR1 and CDR2 sequences are SGHAT and FQNNGV. The CDR3 DNA is TGTGCCAGCACCGACTACAGGGAAACCTACGAGCAGTACTTC. Translating it yields CASTDYRETYEQYF.

This chain uses TRBV5-6 with TRBJ1-1, with unresolved D. The CDR3 contains 11 residues. Germline V gene lookup returns CDR1 SGHDT and CDR2 YYEEEE. V was cut by 0 bases and J by 11 bases, with 8 bases left in between. The CDR3 sequence is CASSLGSGAFF. DNA for the CDR3: TGTGCCAGCAGCTTGGGGAGTGGGGCTTTCTTT. Full variable domain (outside the CDR3, taken from reference TRBV5-6 and TRBJ1-1): DAGVTQSPTHLIKTRGQQVTLRCSPKSGHDTVSWYQQALGQGPQFIFQYYEEEERQRGNFPDRFSGHQFPNYSSELNVNALLLGDSALYLCASSLGSGAFFGQGTRLTVV.

CDR3 sequence: CASRSSSNQPQHF. CDR3 nucleotides: TGTGCCAGCCGTTCGTCTAGCAATCAGCCCCAGCATTTT. J is TRBJ1-5 and V is TRBV6-5; D gene uncertain. The V end was cut by 8 bases, the J end by 0 bases, with 8 bases between. Per germline, CDR1 MNHEY and CDR2 SVGAGI. The CDR3 is made up of 13 amino acids.

The V gene is TRBV7-9, the J gene TRBJ2-5; TRBD2 might be the D (6 bases). Trimming stripped 3 bases from V and 5 bases from J, with 10 bases between. Germline CDR1 is SEHNR and CDR2 is FQNEAQ (reference sequence). The CDR3 extends over 13 amino acids. CDR3 protein: CASSFIAGETQYF. Written as DNA, the CDR3 is TGTGCCAGCAGCTTCATCGCGGGGGAGACCCAGTACTTC.

The J gene is TRBJ1-4, the V gene TRBV19; D might be TRBD1 (6 bases). CDR1 and CDR2 from the germline V gene are LNHDA and SQIVND (reference sequence). The CDR3 totals 16 residues. Trimming cost V 5 bases and J 3 bases, with 16 bases left between them. The CDR3 DNA is TGTGCCAGTAGTGACCCGAGGGGGGGAGCTAATGAAAAACTGTTTTTT. Translating it yields CASSDPRGGANEKLFF.

The V and J genes are TRBV14 and TRBJ1-2, with D uncertain. Per the germline V gene, CDR1 is SGHDN and CDR2 is FVKESK. Deletions cut 0 bases from V and 1 base from J, with 3 bases between. The CDR3 runs 13 residues. CDR3 region: CASSQDLNYGYTF. The CDR3 coding sequence is TGTGCCAGCAGCCAAGACCTTAACTATGGCTACACCTTC. The full variable domain, rest sourced from reference TRBV14 and TRBJ1-2, is EAGVTQFPSHSVIEKGQTVTLRCDPISGHDNLYWYRRVMGKEIKFLLHFVKESKQDESGMPNNRFLAERTGGTYSTLKVQPAELEDSGVYFCASSQDLNYGYTFGSGTRLTVV.

This clone was seen just once. This sequence joins TRBV28 and TRBJ2-3; 8 nucleotides line up with TRBD2. CDR3 length: 15 residues. Per germline, CDR1 MDHEN and CDR2 SYDVKM. Trimming at V came to 6 bases and at J to 2 bases, leaving 7 bases not matched to a gene. This CDR3 is CASRRGRLPTDTQYF. The CDR3 bases are TGTGCCAGCAGGCGCGGGAGGCTACCCACAGATACGCAGTATTTT.

The V gene is TRBV6-1, the J gene TRBJ1-2, with D tentatively TRBD1 (5 bases). Trimming took off 0 bases at V and 4 bases at J, with 21 bases between the two ends. This CDR3 is 18 amino acids long. Germline V gene sequence: CDR1 MNHNS, CDR2 SASEGT. The CDR3 DNA is TGTGCCAGCAGTGAAGCGCAGGCAGGGAGGGCTAGTGGCTATGGCTACACCTTC. Amino acids: CASSEAQAGRASGYGYTF.

The genes are TRBV10-3 and TRBJ1-1; 9 positions agree with TRBD1. This CDR3 spans 14 amino acids. J lost 3 bases, V lost 7 bases, and 6 bases had no gene match. Germline lookup yields CDR1 ENHRY and CDR2 SYGVKD. CDR3: CAITDRGMDTEAFF. The CDR3 DNA reads as TGTGCCATCACCGACAGGGGGATGGACACTGAAGCTTTCTTT.

The V gene is TRBV30, the J gene TRBJ1-2; D is perhaps TRBD1 (5 bases). This CDR3 contains 13 residues. Germline V lookup: CDR1 GTSNPN, CDR2 SVGIG (reference sequence). Trimming shortened V by 1 base and J by 4 bases, and 10 bases separated the two germline ends. CDR3 sequence reads: CAWSGRAVYGYTF. The DNA for the CDR3 is TGTGCCTGGAGTGGCAGGGCGGTCTATGGCTACACCTTC.

This chain links TRBV3-1 (or the pseudogene TRBV3-2) with TRBJ1-2, with D possibly TRBD1 on 6 matching bases. With 3 bases removed from V and 3 bases from J, the gap between germline ends came to 8 bases. The CDR3 runs to 13 residues. The germline V gene encodes CDR1 LGHDT and CDR2 YNNKEL (reference sequence). CDR3: CASSQPGDYGYTF. The CDR3 nucleotides read TGTGCCAGCAGCCAGCCAGGGGACTATGGCTACACCTTC.

The rearrangement joins TRBV19 to TRBJ2-7; 7 bases map to TRBD2. CDR3 length: 13 residues. In germline, CDR1 is LNHDA, CDR2 SQIVND (reference sequence). V was pared by 10 bases and J by 5 bases, with 11 bases of the junction left unmatched. The CDR3 region is CATRQSGIHEQYF. The CDR3 nucleotides are TGTGCCACACGACAGAGCGGGATCCACGAGCAGTACTTC.

This chain links TRBV28 with TRBJ2-7; 9 bases map to TRBD1. Trimming at V came to 5 bases and at J to 2 bases, leaving 7 bases not matched to a gene. The CDR3 consists of 15 residues. Germline V gene data show CDR1 as MDHEN and CDR2 as SYDVKM. The CDR3 nucleotides read TGTGCCAGCAGTCGTACAGGGGGCCAGACCTACGAGCAGTACTTC. Its protein product is CASSRTGGQTYEQYF.

V is TRBV18 and J is TRBJ1-2, with 9 bases aligning to TRBD1. The V gene's germline CDR1 is KGHSH and CDR2 LQKENI. J lost 6 bases, V lost 6 bases, and 17 bases had no gene match. This CDR3 spans 17 amino acids. CDR3 in DNA: TGTGCCAGCTCGCCGGGGCATCCGGGACAGGGTTCTGATGGCTACACCTTC. It is translated as CASSPGHPGQGSDGYTF.

The J gene is TRBJ1-1, the V gene TRBV11-2; a weak D match, TRBD1 (6 bases). Trimming took 4 bases from V and 6 from J, leaving 15 bases between them. The CDR3 sequence is 14 residues long. Germline assignment: CDR1 SGHAT and CDR2 FQNNGV. Here the CDR3 DNA reads TGTGCCAGCAGCTCGCTTAGGGGGACGGCTGAAGCTTTCTTT. Encoded protein: CASSSLRGTAEAFF.

This chain joins TRBV6-2 or TRBV6-3 and TRBJ2-2; D is uncertain. With 3 bases removed from V and 4 bases from J, the gap between germline ends came to 9 bases. This CDR3 has 14 residues. The germline V gene encodes CDR1 MNHEY and CDR2 SVGEGT. The CDR3: CASSYNRVTGELFF. CDR3 in DNA: TGTGCCAGCAGTTATAACCGGGTCACCGGGGAGCTGTTTTTT.

The chain has TRBV11-2 and TRBJ2-1, with 9 bases that match TRBD2. The CDR3 extends over 16 amino acids. Germline V gene sequence: CDR1 SGHAT, CDR2 FQNNGV. The V segment lost 4 bases and the J segment 4 bases; nucleotides outside the gene matches: 8. In DNA, the CDR3 is TGTGCCAGCAGCTCGGGTCTAGCGGGATATTACAATGAGCAGTTCTTC. This encodes CASSSGLAGYYNEQFF.

This chain connects TRBV9 to TRBJ2-7; 8 bases line up with TRBD1. The length of the CDR3 is 14 residues. V shed 4 bases, J shed 4 bases, and the junction held 7 bases outside the gene matches. CDR1 SGDLS and CDR2 YYNGEE come from the germline V gene. Here the CDR3 DNA reads TGTGCCAGCAGCCCCCGGACAGGGATGTACGAGCAGTACTTC. Its protein is CASSPRTGMYEQYF.

The chain uses TRBV24-1 and TRBJ1-5; TRBD1 matches 9 bases. Germline V lookup: CDR1 KGHDR, CDR2 SFDVKD. With 9 bases clipped from V and 0 bases from J, the junction kept 8 bases outside the gene matches. The CDR3 is 16 residues long. The CDR3 reads CATGGTGSISNQPQHF. CDR3 nucleotides: TGTGCCACCGGCGGGACAGGGAGCATTAGCAATCAGCCCCAGCATTTT.

The rearrangement joins TRBV9 to TRBJ2-2, with 11 bases aligning to TRBD1. After removal of 4 bases from V and 2 bases from J, the junction contained 10 bases not matched to a gene. Germline-derived CDR1 and CDR2 are SGDLS and YYNGEE. This CDR3 region has 18 residues. In DNA form, the CDR3 reads TGTGCCAGCAGCCCACGGACAGGGGGCATGGAAAACACCGGGGAGCTGTTTTTT. As protein: CASSPRTGGMENTGELFF.

This clone was detected only once. This chain joins TRBV19 and TRBJ1-2; 7 bases are shared with TRBD1. In germline, CDR1 is LNHDA, CDR2 SQIVND (reference sequence). Unmatched junction bases numbered 8, after V lost 7 bases and J lost 3 bases. There are 14 residues in the CDR3. CDR3 sequence (DNA): TGTGCCAGTAAAATCGGGACAGAGTACTATGGCTACACCTTC. Translation gives CASKIGTEYYGYTF.

The CDR3 bases are TGTGCCAGCAGTTTACAGTACACCGGGGAGCTGTTTTTT. Translation gives CASSLQYTGELFF. V and J are TRBV12-3 or TRBV12-4 and TRBJ2-2; D uncertain. The CDR3 totals 13 residues. V lost 2 bases and J 3 bases, leaving 4 bases between the germline ends.

Points on this clone: At the DNA level, this CDR3 is encoded by other sequences in the same sample as well. This chain links TRBV28 with TRBJ1-1; possible D gene TRBD1, 5 bases. The CDR3 loop spans 14 amino acids. Trimming took 2 bases from V and 3 from J, leaving 10 bases between them. CDR1 is MDHEN and CDR2 is SYDVKM in the germline V gene. DNA for the CDR3: TGTGCCAGCAGTTTAGGGGGGTGGGACACTGAAGCTTTCTTT. The encoded protein is CASSLGGWDTEAFF.

The chain combines TRBV18 with TRBJ2-2; 8 bases are a match to TRBD1. The CDR3 totals 16 residues. The V gene's germline CDR1 is KGHSH and CDR2 LQKENI. Germline trimming cut 1 base from V and 6 bases from J; bases unmatched to any gene: 7. CDR3 sequence: CASSPQGTGDAGELFF. The CDR3 DNA reads as TGTGCCAGCTCACCACAGGGGACAGGAGATGCCGGGGAGCTGTTTTTT.

The V gene is TRBV12-2, the J gene TRBJ2-2; the table calls TRBD1, which could not be checked here. TRBV12-2 is given as a pseudogene. The CDR3 runs 20 residues. This CDR3 is CASRLRHDETGECSTGELFF. CDR3 nucleotide sequence: TGTGCAAGTCGCCTACGGCATGACGAGACAGGGGAATGTAGCACCGGGGAGCTGTTTTTT.